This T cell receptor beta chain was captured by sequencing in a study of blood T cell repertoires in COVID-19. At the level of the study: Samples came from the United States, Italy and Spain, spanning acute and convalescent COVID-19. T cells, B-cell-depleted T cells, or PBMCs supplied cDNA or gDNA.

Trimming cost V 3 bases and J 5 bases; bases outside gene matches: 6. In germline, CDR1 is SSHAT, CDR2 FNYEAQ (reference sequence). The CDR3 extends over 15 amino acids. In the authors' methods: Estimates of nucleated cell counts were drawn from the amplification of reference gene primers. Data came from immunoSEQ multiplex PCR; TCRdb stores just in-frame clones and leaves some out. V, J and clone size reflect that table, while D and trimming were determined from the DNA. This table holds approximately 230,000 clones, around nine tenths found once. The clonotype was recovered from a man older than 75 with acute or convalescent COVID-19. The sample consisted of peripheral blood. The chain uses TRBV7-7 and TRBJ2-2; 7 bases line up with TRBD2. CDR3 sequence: CASSLGGSGTGELFF. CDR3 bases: TGTGCCAGCAGCTTGGGGGGGTCTGGAACCGGGGAGCTGTTTTTT.